This T cell receptor beta chain was documented in a study of blood T cell repertoires in COVID-19. The CDR3 runs 14 residues. V lost 2 bases and J 1 base, leaving 5 bases between the germline ends. Germline assignment: CDR1 MRHNA and CDR2 SNTAGT. Profiled with immunoSEQ multiplex PCR; TCRdb holds only in-frame clones, not every one. The sample has approximately 180,000 clones, 85% seen once; the top ten hold 18%. The genes are TRBV6-4 and TRBJ2-2; D gene uncertain. This TCR was recovered from an older person with COVID-19, enrolled during active disease. Input material: peripheral blood. The CDR3 nucleotides read TGTGCCAGCAGTGACGCAGGGAACACCGGGGAGCTGTTTTTT. Translation: CASSDAGNTGELFF.